Reported below is one TCR beta chain. This sample was taken from a study of cytomegalovirus exposure and HLA in healthy donors. Primers included in the PCR were 60 Vbeta and 13 Jbeta primers. Produced via immunoSEQ multiplex PCR; TCRdb's table is partial and in-frame only. The data contain around 190,000 clones, roughly three quarters of them singletons. The CDR3 runs 15 residues. CDR1 and CDR2 (germline): MGHRA, YSYEKL. J was trimmed by 3 bases and V by 0 bases; bases with no gene match: 5. Sequencing input: PBMCs. The TCR originated in a woman between 18 and 29 years old in good health and CMV-seronegative. The genes are TRBV4-1 and TRBJ2-7; TRBD1 matches 7 bases. The CDR3 DNA sequence: TGCGCCAGCAGCCAAGATTGGGACAGCATCTACGAGCAGTACTTC. Its protein product is CASSQDWDSIYEQYF.